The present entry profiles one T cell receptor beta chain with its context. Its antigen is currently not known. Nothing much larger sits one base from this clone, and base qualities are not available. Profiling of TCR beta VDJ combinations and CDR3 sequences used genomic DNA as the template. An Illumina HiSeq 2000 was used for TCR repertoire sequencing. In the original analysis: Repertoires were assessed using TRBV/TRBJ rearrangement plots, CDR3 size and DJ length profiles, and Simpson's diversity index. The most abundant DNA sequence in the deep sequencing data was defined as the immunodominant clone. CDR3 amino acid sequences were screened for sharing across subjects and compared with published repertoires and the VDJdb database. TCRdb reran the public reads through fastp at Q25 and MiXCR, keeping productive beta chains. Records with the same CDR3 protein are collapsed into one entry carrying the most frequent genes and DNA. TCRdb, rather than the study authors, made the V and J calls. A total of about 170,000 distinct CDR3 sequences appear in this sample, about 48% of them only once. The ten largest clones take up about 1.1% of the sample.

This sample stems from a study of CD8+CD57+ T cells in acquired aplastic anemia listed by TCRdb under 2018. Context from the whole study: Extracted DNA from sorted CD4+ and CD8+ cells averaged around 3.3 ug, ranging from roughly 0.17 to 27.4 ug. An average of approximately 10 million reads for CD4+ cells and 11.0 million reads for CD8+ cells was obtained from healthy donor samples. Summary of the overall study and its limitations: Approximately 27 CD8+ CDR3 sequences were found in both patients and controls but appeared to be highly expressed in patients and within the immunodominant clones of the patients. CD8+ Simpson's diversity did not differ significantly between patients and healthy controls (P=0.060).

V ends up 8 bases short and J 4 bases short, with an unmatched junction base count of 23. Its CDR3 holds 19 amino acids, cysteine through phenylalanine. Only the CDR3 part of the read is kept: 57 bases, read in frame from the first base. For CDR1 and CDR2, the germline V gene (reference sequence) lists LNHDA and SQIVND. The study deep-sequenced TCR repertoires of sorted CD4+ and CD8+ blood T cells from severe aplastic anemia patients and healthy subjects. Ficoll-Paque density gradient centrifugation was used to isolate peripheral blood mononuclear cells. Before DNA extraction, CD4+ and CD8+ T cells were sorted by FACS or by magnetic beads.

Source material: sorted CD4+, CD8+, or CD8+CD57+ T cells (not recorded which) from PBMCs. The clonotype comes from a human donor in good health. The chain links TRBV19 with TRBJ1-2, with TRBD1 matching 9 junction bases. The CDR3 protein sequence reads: CASRPRGGTGWIQRYGYTF. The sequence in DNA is TGTGCCAGTCGACCCCGGGGGGGGACAGGGTGGATCCAACGCTATGGCTACACCTTC.